Listed here are 16 T cell receptor beta chains from one sample, sequenced in a study of T cell repertoires in cytomegalovirus infection. In TCRdb, the reads were re-called with MiXCR into one record per CDR3 protein. The sample yields roughly 920,000 distinct CDR3 sequences, 25% to 40% seen once. The antigens these receptors bind are not known. The sequenced sample was cultured CD8+ T cells from PBMCs, obtained from culture after CMV antigen stimulation. Receptors originate from a human donor in good health (CMV status not recorded). Some clones in this sample may be carry-over from other donors' samples.

This clonotype was recorded at least ten times. The chain carries TRBV12-3 or TRBV12-4 and TRBJ2-5; D unclear. The CDR3 extends over 13 amino acids. V was clipped by 0 bases and J by 5 bases, with 7 bases between them. The CDR3 DNA reads as TGTGCCAGCAGTTTAGCGGCTTGGGAGACCCAGTACTTC. Translating gives CASSLAAWETQYF.

The chain combines TRBV27 with TRBJ2-1, with 9 bases lining up with TRBD1. J lost 6 bases, V lost 4 bases, and 10 bases had no gene match. This CDR3 comprises 16 residues. Germline CDR1 reads MNHEY; CDR2 reads SMNVEV (reference sequence). Written as DNA, the CDR3 is TGTGCCAGCAGTTGGCCGGGACAGGGTCGGCCCAATGAGCAGTTCTTC. Its protein product is CASSWPGQGRPNEQFF.

The sample holds a few counts of this clonotype. The V call is TRBV6-5, the J call TRBJ1-1; the D is unclear. CDR3 length: 13 amino acids. V lost 6 bases, J lost 4 bases, and 12 bases lay in between. Germline lookup yields CDR1 MNHEY and CDR2 SVGAGI. The CDR3 nucleotides are TGTGCCAGCAGCCTTGCTCGACCCACTGAAGCTTTCTTT. Its protein is CASSLARPTEAFF.

V is TRBV20-1 and J is TRBJ2-7; a weak D match, TRBD2 (5 bases). Trimming shortened V by 3 bases and J by 5 bases, and 8 bases separated the two germline ends. Per germline, CDR1 DFQATT and CDR2 SNEGSKA (reference sequence). This CDR3 comprises 11 residues. CDR3 coding DNA: TGCAGTGCTAGCCTCGGGGACGAGCAGTACGTC. This gives the protein CSASLGDEQYV.

V is TRBV27 and J is TRBJ2-7; tentatively, D is TRBD2 (6 bases). The V gene's germline CDR1 is MNHEY and CDR2 SMNVEV (reference sequence). The CDR3 is made up of 14 amino acids. This CDR3 is CVSSPLGGAYEQYV. The DNA for the CDR3 is TGTGTCAGCAGTCCTTTGGGGGGAGCCTACGAGCAGTACGTC.

This clonotype has a handful of counts. The chain combines TRBV11-2 with TRBJ1-3; no firm D call. This CDR3 is 13 amino acids long. Trimming stripped 2 bases from V and 4 bases from J, with 6 bases between. CDR1 and CDR2 (germline): SGHAT, FQNNGV. The CDR3 nucleotides are TGTGCCAGCAGCTTAAGACCCGGAAACACCATATATTTT. Translating it yields CASSLRPGNTIYF.

V and J are TRBV6-4 and TRBJ1-6; tentative D call: TRBD1 (6 bases). The germline V gene has CDR1 MRHNA and CDR2 SNTAGT. This CDR3 is 13 amino acids long. The V gene lost 3 bases and the J gene lost 8 bases, with 8 bases spanning the gap. Here the CDR3 reads CASSEGGYSPLHF. CDR3 DNA: TGTGCCAGCAGTGAAGGGGGGTATTCACCCCTCCACTTT.

Many counts were recorded for this clonotype. J is TRBJ2-5 and V is TRBV27; TRBD1 might be the D (6 bases). This CDR3 is 16 amino acids long. The germline V gene has CDR1 MNHEY and CDR2 SMNVEV (reference sequence). The V gene lost 7 bases and the J gene lost 0 bases, with 18 bases spanning the gap. CDR3 sequence: CASTPWGPEYQETQYF. As DNA, the CDR3 is TGTGCCAGCACCCCCTGGGGGCCCGAGTACCAAGAGACCCAGTACTTC.

The chain recombines TRBV20-1 with TRBJ1-6; 10 nucleotides match TRBD1. J was trimmed by 0 bases and V by 5 bases; bases with no gene match: 10. The CDR3 is made up of 18 amino acids. Per the germline V gene, CDR1 is DFQATT and CDR2 is SNEGSKA (reference sequence). As DNA, the CDR3 is TGCAGTGCTTGGGACAGGGGCTCACTAAGCTCCTATAATTCACCCCTCCACTTT. Encoded protein: CSAWDRGSLSSYNSPLHF.

The chain joins TRBV7-6 to TRBJ2-5, with 7 bases fitting TRBD2. Germline values: CDR1 SGHVS, CDR2 FNYEAQ. Trimming cost V 6 bases and J 2 bases; bases outside gene matches: 9. The CDR3 loop spans 15 amino acids. The CDR3, as DNA: TGTGCCAGCAGTTTCCTCCGGGACTATCAAGAGACCCAGTACTTC. The encoded protein is CASSFLRDYQETQYF.

This clonotype was seen only a few times. V gene TRBV19 combines with J gene TRBJ2-1, with unresolved D. Germline CDR1 is LNHDA and CDR2 is SQIVND (reference sequence). This CDR3 spans 15 amino acids. V was shortened by 0 bases and J by 3 bases, with 9 bases between the two germline ends. The CDR3 DNA sequence: TGTGCCAGTAGTATAGATCAGACCATCTACAATGAGCAGTTCTTC. Protein sequence: CASSIDQTIYNEQFF.

The chain links TRBV12-3 or TRBV12-4 to TRBJ2-7; possibly TRBD2 for D (7 bases). This CDR3 is built from 14 residues. V was clipped by 7 bases and J by 2 bases, with 15 bases between them. The CDR3 DNA follows: TGTGCCAGCAACCCCGGGGGGCCCGCCTACGAGCAGTACTTC. It specifies CASNPGGPAYEQYF.

This clonotype was counted many times. This chain connects TRBV7-6 to TRBJ1-1; a possible D gene is TRBD1 (5 bases). Germline loops: CDR1 SGHVS, CDR2 FNYEAQ. This CDR3 spans 11 amino acids. V was cut by 5 bases and J by 7 bases, with 8 bases left in between. The CDR3 reads CASSLGDEAFF. CDR3 DNA sequence: TGTGCCAGCAGCCTAGGGGATGAAGCTTTCTTT.

This chain joins TRBV2 and TRBJ2-3, with D perhaps TRBD1 or TRBD2 (6 bases each). The germline V gene encodes CDR1 SNHLY and CDR2 FYNNEI. The CDR3 covers 13 residues. V gave up 7 bases and J gave up 1 base, with 9 bases separating them. This CDR3 is CASIGGRTDTQYF. CDR3 sequence (DNA): TGTGCCAGCATAGGGGGGCGCACAGATACGCAGTATTTT.

In regard to this clonotype: The conserved phenylalanine or tryptophan is not found at the CDR3 terminus, so this likely reflects a read error. The chain links TRBV19 to TRBJ2-1; 7 bases line up with TRBD1. The CDR3 sequence is 15 residues long. CDR1 and CDR2 (germline): LNHDA, SQIVND (reference sequence). With 1 base clipped from V and 2 bases from J, the junction kept 2 bases outside the gene matches. CDR3 bases: TGTGCCAGTAGTATAGCAGGGGGACCCTACAATGAGCAGTTCTCC. Protein sequence: CASSIAGGPYNEQFS.

The chain couples TRBV27 to TRBJ2-7; TRBD1 matches at 8 bases. Per the germline V gene, CDR1 is MNHEY and CDR2 is SMNVEV (reference sequence). V dropped 5 bases and J dropped 4; count of bases not matched to a gene: 4. The CDR3 loop spans 13 amino acids. CDR3 DNA sequence: TGTGCCAGCAGTGCCACAGGGGGGTACGAGCAGTACGTC. It yields the protein CASSATGGYEQYV.